The source of this T cell receptor (beta chain) is a study of PD-1 blockade in classical Hodgkin lymphoma. Across the study: A 3 mg/kg intravenous dose of nivolumab was received by patients every 2 weeks.

Study observations and caveats: Patients who responded completely had about the same baseline diversity as newly diagnosed patients.

Profiling relied on immunoSEQ multiplex PCR, and the TCRdb table lists in-frame clones only, not all of them. The table shows about 97,000 clones, with approximately 88% occurring only once. This CDR3 region has 14 residues. V trimming: 2 bases; J trimming: 1 base; junction bases outside the gene matches: 2. Germline loops: CDR1 SGDLS, CDR2 YYNGEE. With regard to this clone: Antigen: not known.

Autologous stem cell transplantation was followed by relapse in every patient, and brentuximab vedotin exposure varied. The material sequenced was peripheral blood mononuclear cells (PBMCs), taken at baseline. The clonotype was recovered from a human donor with classical Hodgkin lymphoma. The chain joins TRBV9 to TRBJ2-5; the match to TRBD2 covers 7 bases. In DNA form, the CDR3 reads TGTGCCAGCAGCGTTTCTAGCGGCCAAGAGACCCAGTACTTC. Amino acids: CASSVSSGQETQYF. Looking up the rest from reference TRBV9 and TRBJ2-5 gives the full variable domain: DSGVTQTPKHLITATGQRVTLRCSPRSGDLSVYWYQQSLDQGLQFLIQYYNGEERAKGNILERFSAQQFPDLHSELNLSSLELGDSALYFCASSVSSGQETQYFGPGTRLLVL.